Here is one TCR beta chain with its context. Its antigen remains unidentified. This CDR3 spans 16 amino acids. Trimming took 6 bases from V and 8 from J; bases not matched to a gene: 16. The data originate from a study of regulatory T cells in long-lasting Graves disease. Study-wide findings and caveats: Newly diagnosed patients shared more than 750 public clonotypes; persistent patients shared some 2,700.

iRepertoire HTBI primers and Arm-PCR of CDR3 regions built TCR beta libraries. MiXCR, applied by TCRdb to the multiplex PCR reads, yields one record per CDR3 protein. The sample consists of over 650,000 distinct CDR3 sequences, 30% of them appearing once. Time point given: persistent/refractory GD, antithyroid drugs over 5 years with positive TRAb. With RNA extracted from PBMCs as input, the TCR library was made. EDTA tubes were used for drawing approximately 8.4 milliliters of peripheral blood. The sequenced sample was peripheral blood mononuclear cells (PBMCs), obtained when the disease was refractory, from a patient treated with antithyroid drugs. The receptor was isolated from a female donor with Graves disease. The V call is TRBV12-3 or TRBV12-4, the J call TRBJ1-2; 9 bases align to TRBD1. The CDR3 DNA reads TGTGCCAGCAGCGCTAGAGCAGGGGACAGGGCCGTGGGCTACACCTTC. Protein sequence: CASSARAGDRAVGYTF.